Listed here are 5 T cell receptor beta chains from one sample, sequenced in a study of molecular identifiers for immune sequencing clone quantification. A single record per CDR3 protein comes from TCRdb applying MiXCR to the PCR reads. The sample includes hundreds of thousands of distinct CDR3 sequences, just under 20% of them seen just once. Sequenced material: naive CD8+ T cells from blood, with Jurkat cell RNA spiked in. Subset denoted: FACS-sorted CD8+CD4-CCR7+CD45RA+ naive T cells. These TCRs come from a human donor in good health. Some libraries in this study had Jurkat cell RNA spiked in.

The rearrangement links TRBV2 to TRBJ2-5; D gene uncertain. Germline assignment: CDR1 SNHLY and CDR2 FYNNEI. Trimming left V 2 bases short and J 1 base short, with 8 bases between. This CDR3 is 14 amino acids long. The DNA of the CDR3 is TGTGCCAGCAGTGAACGGGCAGGCCAAGAGACCCAGTACTTC. This gives the protein CASSERAGQETQYF.

The J gene is TRBJ2-5, the V gene TRBV7-6, with 9 bases lining up with TRBD1. Trimming removed 5 bases from V and 5 bases from J; junction bases left unmatched: 9. This CDR3 is 15 amino acids long. Germline V lookup: CDR1 SGHVS, CDR2 FNYEAQ. The CDR3 is CASSPRTGAGETQYF. The CDR3 nucleotides read TGTGCCAGCAGCCCCAGGACAGGGGCTGGGGAGACCCAGTACTTC.

A note on this clonotype: A read error may explain this, as a much larger clone is one base away. The chain couples TRBV4-3 to TRBJ2-3, with TRBD2 matching over 8 bases. The CDR3 runs to 16 residues. CDR1 is LGHNA, CDR2 YSLEER, per germline. DNA of the CDR3: TGCGCCAGCAGCCAAGAGGGAGCGGGGGACACAGATACGCAGTGTTTT. Protein: CASSQEGAGDTDTQCF.

With regard to this clonotype: A much bigger clone sits one base away, suggesting this may be a read error. V is TRBV11-2 and J is TRBJ2-1; a possible D gene is TRBD2 (5 bases). Trimming pared 2 bases from V and 2 bases from J, leaving 10 bases between. The CDR3 runs 15 residues. Per the germline V gene, CDR1 is SGHAT and CDR2 is FQNNGV. The CDR3 nucleotides are TGTGCCAGCAGCTTATTCGAGCGGACCTACAATGAGCAGTTCTTC. Translated, it gives CASSLFERTYNEQFF.

As to this clonotype: A much larger clone differs by one base, so this may be a read error. The gene calls are TRBV20-1 and TRBJ2-5, with a tentative D call TRBD2 (6 bases). CDR1 and CDR2 (germline): DFQATT, SNEGSKA (reference sequence). The CDR3 sequence is 13 residues long. The CDR3 loop is CGIPPGEQETQYF. In DNA, the CDR3 is TGCGGTATTCCGCCGGGGGAACAAGAGACCCAGTACTTC.